The entry below describes one TCR beta chain. Its antigen is unknown. The CDR3 spans 15 residues. V lost 4 bases, J lost 10 bases, and 15 bases stayed unmatched. Looked up from germline, CDR1 is SGHDT and CDR2 is YYEEEE. The data were produced by immunoSEQ multiplex PCR, yet TCRdb's version contains in-frame clones alone and is incomplete. The data contain 96,000 or so clones, about 90% of them singletons. This sample is part of a study of OX40 agonist ivuxolimab in advanced cancers. At the level of the study: Ivuxolimab was administered intravenously to patients at 0.01 to 10 mg/kg every 2 weeks. Three individuals attained partial responses, comprising one hepatocellular carcinoma case and two cutaneous melanoma cases. General study results and limits: Average numbers of expanded clones were greater in CD8+ T cells than in CD4+. In the 0.1-3.0 mg/kg groups, partial responders showed among the lowest expansion.

The source was CD4+ or CD8+ T cells sorted from blood, collected in a trial of the OX40 agonist ivuxolimab. The source is an adult with an advanced solid tumor such as melanoma, head and neck, liver or kidney cancer. The chain couples TRBV5-6 to TRBJ1-1; TRBD1 matches at 8 bases. CDR3 sequence reads: CASSPFDRGSRGAFF. Here the CDR3 DNA reads TGTGCCAGCAGCCCGTTCGACAGGGGTAGTAGGGGAGCTTTCTTT.